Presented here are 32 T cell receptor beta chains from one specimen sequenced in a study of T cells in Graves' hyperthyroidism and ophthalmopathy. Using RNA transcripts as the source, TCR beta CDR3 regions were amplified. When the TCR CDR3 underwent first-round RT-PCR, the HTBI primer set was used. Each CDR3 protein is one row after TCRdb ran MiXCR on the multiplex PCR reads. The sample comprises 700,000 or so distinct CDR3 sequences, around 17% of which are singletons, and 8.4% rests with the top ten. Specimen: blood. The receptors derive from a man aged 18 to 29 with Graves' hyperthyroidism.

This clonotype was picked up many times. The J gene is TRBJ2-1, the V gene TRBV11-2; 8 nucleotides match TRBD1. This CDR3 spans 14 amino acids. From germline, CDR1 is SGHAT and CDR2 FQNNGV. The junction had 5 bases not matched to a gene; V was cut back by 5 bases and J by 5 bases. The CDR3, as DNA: TGTGCCAGCAGCCGGACAGGGATCGACAATGAGCAGTTCTTC. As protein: CASSRTGIDNEQFF.

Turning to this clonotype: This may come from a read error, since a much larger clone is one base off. The CDR3 sequence: CASSWGGSKYERYF. CDR3 DNA: TGTGCCAGCAGTTGGGGCGGGAGTAAATACGAGCGGTACTTC. The genes are TRBV28 and TRBJ2-7; 7 nucleotides align to TRBD2. This CDR3 is 14 amino acids long. Germline V gene data show CDR1 as MDHEN and CDR2 as SYDVKM.

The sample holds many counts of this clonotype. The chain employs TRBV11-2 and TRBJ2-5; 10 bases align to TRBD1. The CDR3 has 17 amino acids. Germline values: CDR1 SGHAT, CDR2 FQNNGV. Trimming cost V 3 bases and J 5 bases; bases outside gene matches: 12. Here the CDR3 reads CASSFDFRDRGLETQYF. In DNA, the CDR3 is TGTGCCAGCAGCTTCGACTTCCGGGACAGGGGACTTGAGACCCAGTACTTC.

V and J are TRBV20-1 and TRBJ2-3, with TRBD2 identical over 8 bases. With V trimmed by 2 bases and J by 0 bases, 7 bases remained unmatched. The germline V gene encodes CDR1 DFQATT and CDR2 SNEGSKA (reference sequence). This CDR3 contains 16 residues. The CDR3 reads CSARLAIAGSTDTQYF. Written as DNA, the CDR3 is TGCAGTGCTAGATTGGCAATAGCGGGAAGCACAGATACGCAGTATTTT.

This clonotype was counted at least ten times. CDR3 residues: CASSSRTGRAFF. CDR3 in DNA: TGTGCCAGCAGCTCGCGGACAGGGAGAGCTTTCTTT. This chain joins TRBV7-3 and TRBJ1-1; TRBD1 aligns across 8 bases. This CDR3 has 12 amino acids. The germline gives CDR1 SGHTA, CDR2 FQGTGA. The J segment lost 10 bases and the V segment lost 4 bases, leaving 5 bases of the junction unmatched.

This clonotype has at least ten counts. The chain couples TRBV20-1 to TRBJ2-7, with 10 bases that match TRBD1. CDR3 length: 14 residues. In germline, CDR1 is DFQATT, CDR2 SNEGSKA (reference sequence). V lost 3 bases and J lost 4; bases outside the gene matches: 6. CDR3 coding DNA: TGCAGTGCTAGTGACGACAGGGGGCTGTACGAGCAGTACTTC. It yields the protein CSASDDRGLYEQYF.

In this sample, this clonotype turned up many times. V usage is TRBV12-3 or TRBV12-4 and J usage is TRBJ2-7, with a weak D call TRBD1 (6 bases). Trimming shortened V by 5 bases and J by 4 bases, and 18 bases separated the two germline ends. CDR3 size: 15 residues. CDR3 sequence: CASSPVDRSPYEQYF. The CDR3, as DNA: TGTGCCAGCAGTCCTGTTGACAGGTCGCCGTACGAGCAGTACTTC.

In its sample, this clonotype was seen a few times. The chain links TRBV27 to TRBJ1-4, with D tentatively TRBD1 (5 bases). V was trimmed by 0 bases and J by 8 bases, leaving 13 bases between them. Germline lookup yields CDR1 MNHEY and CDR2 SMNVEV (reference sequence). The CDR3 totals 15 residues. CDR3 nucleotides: TGTGCCAGCAGTTTATCCTGGGGGGTGAACGAAAAACTGTTTTTT. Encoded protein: CASSLSWGVNEKLFF.

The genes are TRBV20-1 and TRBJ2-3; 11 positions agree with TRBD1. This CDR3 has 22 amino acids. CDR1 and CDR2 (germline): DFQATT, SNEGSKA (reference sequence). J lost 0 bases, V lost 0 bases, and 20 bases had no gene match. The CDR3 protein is CSARDKGQGEPTSGISTDTQYF. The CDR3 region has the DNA TGCAGTGCTAGAGACAAGGGACAGGGGGAACCGACTAGCGGAATTAGCACAGATACGCAGTATTTT.

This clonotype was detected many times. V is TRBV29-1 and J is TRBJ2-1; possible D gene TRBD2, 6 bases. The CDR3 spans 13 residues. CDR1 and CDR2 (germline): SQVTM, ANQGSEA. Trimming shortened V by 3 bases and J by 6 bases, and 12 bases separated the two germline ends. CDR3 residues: CSVDHGRGNEQFF. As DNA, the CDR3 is TGCAGCGTTGACCACGGGAGAGGCAATGAGCAGTTCTTC.

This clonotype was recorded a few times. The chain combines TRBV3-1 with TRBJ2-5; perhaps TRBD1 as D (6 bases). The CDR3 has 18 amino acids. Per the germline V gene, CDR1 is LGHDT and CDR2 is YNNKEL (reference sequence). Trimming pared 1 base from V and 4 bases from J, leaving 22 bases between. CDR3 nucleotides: TGTGCCAGCAGCCAAGTGAAGCTGAGGCAGGGGAAGGGAGAGACCCAGTACTTC. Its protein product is CASSQVKLRQGKGETQYF.

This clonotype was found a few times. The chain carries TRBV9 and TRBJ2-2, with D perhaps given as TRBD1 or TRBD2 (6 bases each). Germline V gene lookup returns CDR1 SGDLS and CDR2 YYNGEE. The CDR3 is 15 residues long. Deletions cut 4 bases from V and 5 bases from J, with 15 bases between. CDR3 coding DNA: TGTGCCAGCAGCATAGGGGGGCGTGATACCGGGGAGCTGTTTTTT. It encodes CASSIGGRDTGELFF.

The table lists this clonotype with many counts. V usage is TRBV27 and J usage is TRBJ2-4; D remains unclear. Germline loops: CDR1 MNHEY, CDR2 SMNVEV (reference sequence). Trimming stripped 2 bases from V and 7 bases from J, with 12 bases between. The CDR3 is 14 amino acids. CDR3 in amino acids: CASSLGRTRNIQYF. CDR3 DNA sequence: TGTGCCAGCAGTTTAGGTAGGACGAGGAACATTCAGTACTTC.

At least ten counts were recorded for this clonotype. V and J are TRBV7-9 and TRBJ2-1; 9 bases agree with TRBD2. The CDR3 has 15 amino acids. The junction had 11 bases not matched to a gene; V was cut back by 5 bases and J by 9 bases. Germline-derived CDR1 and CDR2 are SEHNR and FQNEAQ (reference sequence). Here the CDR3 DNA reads TGTGCCAGCAGCCTTTCCGAGCGGGAGGTCGGTGAGCAGTTCTTC. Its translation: CASSLSEREVGEQFF.

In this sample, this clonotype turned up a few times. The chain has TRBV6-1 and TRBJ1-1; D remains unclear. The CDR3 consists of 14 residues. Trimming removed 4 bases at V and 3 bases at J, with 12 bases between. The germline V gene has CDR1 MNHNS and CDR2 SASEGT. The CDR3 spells CASSGPLGYTEAFF. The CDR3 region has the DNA TGTGCCAGCAGTGGGCCATTGGGCTACACTGAAGCTTTCTTT.

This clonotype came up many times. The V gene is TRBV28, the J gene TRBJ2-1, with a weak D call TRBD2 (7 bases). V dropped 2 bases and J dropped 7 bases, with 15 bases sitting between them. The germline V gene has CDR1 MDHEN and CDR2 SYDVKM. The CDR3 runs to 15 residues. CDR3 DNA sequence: TGTGCCAGCAGTTTACAGGGGTGGCGGGGGAATGAGCAGTTCTTC. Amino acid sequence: CASSLQGWRGNEQFF.

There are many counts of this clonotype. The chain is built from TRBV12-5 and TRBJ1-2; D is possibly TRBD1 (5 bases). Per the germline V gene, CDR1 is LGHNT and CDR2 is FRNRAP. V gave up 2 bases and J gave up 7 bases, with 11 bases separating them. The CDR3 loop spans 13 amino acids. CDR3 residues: CASGLLPGGGYTF. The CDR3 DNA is TGTGCTAGTGGTTTGCTACCTGGGGGTGGCTACACCTTC.

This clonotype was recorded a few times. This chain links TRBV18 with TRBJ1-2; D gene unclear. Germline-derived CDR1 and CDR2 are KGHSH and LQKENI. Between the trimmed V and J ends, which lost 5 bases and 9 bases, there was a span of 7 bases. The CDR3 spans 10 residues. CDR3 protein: CASSGYSYTF. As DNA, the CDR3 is TGTGCCAGCTCAGGATATAGCTACACCTTC. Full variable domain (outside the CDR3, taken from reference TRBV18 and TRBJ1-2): NAGVMQNPRHLVRRRGQEARLRCSPMKGHSHVYWYRQLPEEGLKFMVYLQKENIIDESGMPKERFSAEFPKEGPSILRIQQVVRGDSAAYFCASSGYSYTFGSGTRLTVV.

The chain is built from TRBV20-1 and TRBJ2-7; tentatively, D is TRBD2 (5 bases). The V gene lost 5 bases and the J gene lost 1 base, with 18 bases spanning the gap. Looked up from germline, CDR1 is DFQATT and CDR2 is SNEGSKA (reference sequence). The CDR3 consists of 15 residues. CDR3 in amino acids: CSALLVGSGSYEQYF. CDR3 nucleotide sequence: TGCAGTGCTCTTCTCGTGGGGAGTGGATCCTACGAGCAGTACTTC.

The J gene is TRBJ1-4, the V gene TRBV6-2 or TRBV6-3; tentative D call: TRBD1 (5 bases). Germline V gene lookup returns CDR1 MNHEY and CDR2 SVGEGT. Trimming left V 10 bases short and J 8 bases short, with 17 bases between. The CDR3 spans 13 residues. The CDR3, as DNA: TGTGCCACCCGGGAAGGGGATGGCGAAAAACTGTTTTTT. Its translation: CATREGDGEKLFF.

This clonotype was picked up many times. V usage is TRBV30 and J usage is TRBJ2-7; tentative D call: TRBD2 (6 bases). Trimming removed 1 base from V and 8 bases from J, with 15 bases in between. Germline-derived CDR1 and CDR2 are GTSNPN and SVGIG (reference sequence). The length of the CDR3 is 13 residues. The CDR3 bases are TGTGCCTGGAGTGGGGAGGCAGGGCTGAAGCAGTACTTC. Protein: CAWSGEAGLKQYF.

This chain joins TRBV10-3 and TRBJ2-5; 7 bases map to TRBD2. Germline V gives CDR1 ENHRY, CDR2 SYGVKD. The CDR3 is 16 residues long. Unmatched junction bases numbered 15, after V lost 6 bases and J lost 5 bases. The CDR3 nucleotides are TGTGCCATCAGCCCCGGGCCGAGCTGGGGGGGGGAGACCCAGTACTTC. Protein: CAISPGPSWGGETQYF.

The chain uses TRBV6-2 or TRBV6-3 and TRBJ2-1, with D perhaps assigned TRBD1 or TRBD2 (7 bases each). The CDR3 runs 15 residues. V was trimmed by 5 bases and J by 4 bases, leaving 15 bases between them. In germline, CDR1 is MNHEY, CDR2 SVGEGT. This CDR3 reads CASSPQGGPYNEQFF. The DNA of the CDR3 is TGTGCCAGCAGTCCCCAGGGGGGGCCATACAATGAGCAGTTCTTC.

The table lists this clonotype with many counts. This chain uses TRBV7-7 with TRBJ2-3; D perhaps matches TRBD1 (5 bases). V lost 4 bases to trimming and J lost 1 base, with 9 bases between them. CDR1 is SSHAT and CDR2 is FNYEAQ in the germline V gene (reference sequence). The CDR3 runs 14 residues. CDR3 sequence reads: CASSSLGGTDTQYF. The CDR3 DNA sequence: TGTGCCAGCAGCTCCTTAGGGGGCACAGATACGCAGTATTTT.

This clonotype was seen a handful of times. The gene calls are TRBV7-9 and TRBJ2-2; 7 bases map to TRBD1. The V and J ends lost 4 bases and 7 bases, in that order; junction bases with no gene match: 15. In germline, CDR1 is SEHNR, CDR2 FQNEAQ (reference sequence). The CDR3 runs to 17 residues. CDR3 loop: CASSSYGPHRGSGELFF. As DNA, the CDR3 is TGTGCCAGCAGCTCTTACGGGCCCCACAGGGGAAGCGGGGAGCTGTTTTTT.

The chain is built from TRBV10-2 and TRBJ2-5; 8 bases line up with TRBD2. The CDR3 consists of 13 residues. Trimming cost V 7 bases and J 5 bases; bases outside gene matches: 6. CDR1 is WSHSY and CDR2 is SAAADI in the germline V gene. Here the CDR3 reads CASNRGGLETQYF. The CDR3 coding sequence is TGCGCCAGCAACCGGGGGGGACTGGAGACCCAGTACTTC.

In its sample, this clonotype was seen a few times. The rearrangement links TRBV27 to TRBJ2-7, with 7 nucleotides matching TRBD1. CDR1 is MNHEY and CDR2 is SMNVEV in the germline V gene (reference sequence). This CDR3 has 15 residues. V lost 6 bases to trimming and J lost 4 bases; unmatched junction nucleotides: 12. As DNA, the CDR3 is TGTGCCAGCAGCCTATCCGGGACAGCCTTATACGAGCAGTACTTC. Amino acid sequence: CASSLSGTALYEQYF.

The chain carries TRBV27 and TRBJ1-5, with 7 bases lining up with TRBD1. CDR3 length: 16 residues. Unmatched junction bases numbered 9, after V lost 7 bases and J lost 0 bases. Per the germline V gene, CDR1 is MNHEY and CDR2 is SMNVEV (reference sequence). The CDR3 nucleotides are TGTGCCAGCACCGAAACAGGGGCCGATAGCAATCAGCCCCAGCATTTT. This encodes CASTETGADSNQPQHF.

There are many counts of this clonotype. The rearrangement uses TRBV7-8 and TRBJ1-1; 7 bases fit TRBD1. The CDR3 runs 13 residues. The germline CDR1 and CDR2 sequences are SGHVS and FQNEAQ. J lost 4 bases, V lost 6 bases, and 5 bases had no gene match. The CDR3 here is CASRQGLGTEAFF. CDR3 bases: TGTGCCAGCAGACAGGGGCTCGGCACTGAAGCTTTCTTT.

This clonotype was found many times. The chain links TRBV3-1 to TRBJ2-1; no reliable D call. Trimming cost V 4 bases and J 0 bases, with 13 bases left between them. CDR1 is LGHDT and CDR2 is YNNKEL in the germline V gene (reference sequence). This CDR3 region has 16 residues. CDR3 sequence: CASSLISGSSYNEQFF. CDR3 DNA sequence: TGTGCCAGCAGCCTTATATCCGGAAGCTCCTACAATGAGCAGTTCTTC.

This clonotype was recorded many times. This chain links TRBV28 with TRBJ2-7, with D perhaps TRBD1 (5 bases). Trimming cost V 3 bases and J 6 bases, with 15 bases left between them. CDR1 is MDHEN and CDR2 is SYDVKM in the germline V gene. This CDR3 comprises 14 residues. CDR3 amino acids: CASSFFQGSLEQYF. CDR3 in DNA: TGTGCCAGCAGTTTCTTCCAGGGCTCCCTCGAGCAGTACTTC.

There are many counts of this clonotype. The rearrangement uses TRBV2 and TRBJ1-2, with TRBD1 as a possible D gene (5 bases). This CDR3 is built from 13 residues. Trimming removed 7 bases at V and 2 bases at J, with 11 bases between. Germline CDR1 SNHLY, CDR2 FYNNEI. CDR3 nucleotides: TGTGCCAGCAAGCCGGGACTCAACTATGGCTACACCTTC. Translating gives CASKPGLNYGYTF.